The 22 T cell receptor beta chains below were found in one sample sequenced in a study of blood T cell repertoires in COVID-19. Profiling relied on immunoSEQ multiplex PCR, and the TCRdb table lists in-frame clones only, not all of them. Of 140,000 to 150,000 clones in the sample, about nine tenths were seen once. Material: PBMCs or T cells enriched from blood (not recorded which). These receptors all stem from a man aged 55-75 years who had recovered from COVID-19.

The genes are TRBV6-5 and TRBJ2-7; TRBD2 agrees at 9 bases. V trimming: 5 bases; J trimming: 3 bases; junction bases outside the gene matches: 8. This CDR3 is built from 15 residues. Germline V gene data show CDR1 as MNHEY and CDR2 as SVGAGI. The CDR3 spells CASSPPLAGRYEQYF. DNA of the CDR3: TGTGCCAGCAGTCCCCCTCTAGCGGGGCGCTACGAGCAGTACTTC.

The rearrangement uses TRBV5-6 and TRBJ1-6, with 8 bases that match TRBD1. Germline V gene sequence: CDR1 SGHDT, CDR2 YYEEEE. The V and J ends lost 2 bases and 7 bases, in that order; junction bases with no gene match: 11. This CDR3 region has 17 residues. The chain's CDR3 is CASSFGTGIIMNSPLHF. In nucleotides, the CDR3 is TGTGCCAGCAGCTTTGGGACAGGAATAATCATGAATTCACCCCTCCACTTT.

This clone occurred a few times. This chain connects TRBV27 to TRBJ1-2, with a possible D match to TRBD1 (5 bases). V lost 2 bases and J 5 bases, leaving 12 bases between the germline ends. Germline CDR1 reads MNHEY; CDR2 reads SMNVEV (reference sequence). The length of the CDR3 is 14 residues. For the CDR3, the DNA is TGTGCCAGCAGTTTAGCCAGGGAAAGTTATGGCTACACCTTC. Encoded protein: CASSLARESYGYTF.

V usage is TRBV7-9 and J usage is TRBJ2-3; TRBD1 might be the D (6 bases). Trimming left V 3 bases short and J 1 base short, with 8 bases between. CDR1 SEHNR and CDR2 FQNEAQ come from the germline V gene (reference sequence). The CDR3 sequence is 14 residues long. In DNA, the CDR3 is TGTGCCAGCAGCTTCTCAGGGGGCACAGATACGCAGTATTTT. Translating gives CASSFSGGTDTQYF. Full variable domain (rest looked up from reference TRBV7-9 and TRBJ2-3): DTGVSQNPRHKITKRGQNVTFRCDPISEHNRLYWYRQTLGQGPEFLTYFQNEAQLEKSRLLSDRFSAERPKGSFSTLEIQRTEQGDSAMYLCASSFSGGTDTQYFGPGTRLTVL.

The V gene is TRBV6-5, the J gene TRBJ2-3; TRBD1 matches 7 bases. The CDR3 has 14 residues. Trimming took 0 bases from V and 7 from J; bases not matched to a gene: 4. Germline V lookup: CDR1 MNHEY, CDR2 SVGAGI. CDR3 sequence reads: CASSYSGQRNTQYF. Here the CDR3 DNA reads TGTGCCAGCAGTTACTCGGGACAGAGAAATACGCAGTATTTT.

The chain links TRBV28 to TRBJ2-1, with 7 bases matching TRBD2. The CDR3 covers 17 residues. V trimming: 10 bases; J trimming: 3 bases; junction bases outside the gene matches: 18. Per the germline V gene, CDR1 is MDHEN and CDR2 is SYDVKM. CDR3 amino acids: CATEEREGDYYYNEQFF. The CDR3 nucleotides are TGTGCCACCGAAGAAAGAGAAGGGGACTATTACTACAATGAGCAGTTCTTC.

This sequence joins TRBV28 and TRBJ1-1; weak D call: TRBD1 (5 bases). Deletions cut 3 bases from V and 4 bases from J, with 15 bases between. The CDR3 is 15 residues long. Germline V CDR1 and CDR2: MDHEN, SYDVKM. The CDR3 spells CASSLPQGRGTEAFF. The CDR3 bases are TGTGCCAGCAGTTTGCCGCAGGGAAGGGGCACTGAAGCTTTCTTT.

The chain is built from TRBV5-6 and TRBJ2-3; 13 bases align to TRBD2. With 4 bases clipped from V and 6 bases from J, the junction kept 5 bases outside the gene matches. Germline CDR1 and CDR2: SGHDT and YYEEEE. The CDR3 consists of 15 residues. CDR3 protein: CASSPGLAGKDTQYF. The CDR3 DNA reads as TGTGCCAGCAGCCCGGGACTAGCGGGGAAGGATACGCAGTATTTT.

As regards this clone: Relative to the germline gene, one junction end is altered; a read error may explain this. The rearrangement links TRBV18 to TRBJ2-3; 9 bases align to TRBD2. CDR1 is KGHSH, CDR2 LQKENI, per germline. The CDR3 contains 17 residues. The CDR3 coding sequence is TGTGCCAGCTCGCGAAACTATAGCGGGGGAGGCACGGATACGCAGTATTTT. Translated: CASSRNYSGGGTDTQYF.

The CDR3: CASSAGQANEQFF. As DNA, the CDR3 is TGTGCCAGCAGCGCCGGACAAGCCAATGAGCAGTTCTTC. This chain joins TRBV9 and TRBJ2-1; D might be TRBD1 (5 bases). The germline V and J ends were trimmed by 3 bases and 6 bases, with 10 bases remaining between them. Per the germline V gene, CDR1 is SGDLS and CDR2 is YYNGEE. The CDR3 totals 13 residues.

The rearrangement joins TRBV6-1 to TRBJ1-5, with D uncertain. Germline lookup yields CDR1 MNHNS and CDR2 SASEGT. Trimming shortened V by 3 bases and J by 2 bases, and 8 bases separated the two germline ends. This CDR3 has 14 amino acids. In DNA form, the CDR3 reads TGTGCCAGCAGTGACAGTCTAGGCAATCAGCCCCAGCATTTT. Translating gives CASSDSLGNQPQHF.

The genes are TRBV7-9 and TRBJ2-7; no definite D call. With 3 bases removed from V and 5 bases from J, the gap between germline ends came to 8 bases. The CDR3 is 12 amino acids. Germline V CDR1 and CDR2: SEHNR, FQNEAQ (reference sequence). In DNA form, the CDR3 reads TGTGCCAGCAGCTTTTTGGAGCACGAGCAGTACTTC. Translated, it gives CASSFLEHEQYF.

J is TRBJ2-2 and V is TRBV27; D may be TRBD1 (6 bases). Trimming removed 4 bases from V and 9 bases from J, with 18 bases in between. Germline V gene sequence: CDR1 MNHEY, CDR2 SMNVEV (reference sequence). The CDR3 loop spans 15 amino acids. The DNA of the CDR3 is TGTGCCAGCAGTTCGGGTGCCCCAGGGGCCCGGGAGCTGTTTTTT. Amino acids: CASSSGAPGARELFF.

CDR3 DNA sequence: TGTGCCATCAGTGAGTCAATGCAGGGCCCCGTTGAAGCTTTCTTT. Its protein product is CAISESMQGPVEAFF. The chain recombines TRBV10-3 with TRBJ1-1; a possible D gene is TRBD1 (5 bases). The CDR3 runs 15 residues. V lost 0 bases and J 7 bases, leaving 15 bases between the germline ends. Germline V lookup: CDR1 ENHRY, CDR2 SYGVKD.

This chain uses TRBV19 with TRBJ2-1; the match to TRBD1 covers 9 bases. Trimming removed 5 bases from V and 9 bases from J; junction bases left unmatched: 14. Germline CDR1 is LNHDA and CDR2 is SQIVND (reference sequence). The CDR3 sequence is 16 residues long. In DNA, the CDR3 is TGTGCCAGTAGTCCGGGGACAGGGAGGGCGACGAGTGAGCAGTTCTTC. Translating gives CASSPGTGRATSEQFF.

The rearrangement links TRBV2 to TRBJ2-7, with 9 bases identical to TRBD1. Germline CDR1 and CDR2: SNHLY and FYNNEI. V lost 4 bases and J lost 2; bases outside the gene matches: 6. The CDR3 length is 15 residues. CDR3 sequence reads: CASSVEGQGTYEQYF. The DNA for the CDR3 is TGTGCCAGCAGTGTGGAGGGACAGGGAACCTACGAGCAGTACTTC.

V gene TRBV10-3 combines with J gene TRBJ2-7; 9 bases are a match to TRBD2. The V gene's germline CDR1 is ENHRY and CDR2 SYGVKD. The CDR3 has 14 amino acids. V lost 5 bases and J lost 0; bases outside the gene matches: 2. The CDR3 nucleotides read TGTGCCATCAGTTGGACTAGCGACTCCTACGAGCAGTACTTC. Translated, it gives CAISWTSDSYEQYF.

This clone has more than one count but fewer than ten. The chain combines TRBV28 with TRBJ1-6; the D is unclear. CDR1 MDHEN and CDR2 SYDVKM come from the germline V gene. The CDR3 has 14 residues. Trimming stripped 7 bases from V and 5 bases from J, with 12 bases between. The CDR3 loop is CASTTGGNNSPLHF. In nucleotides, the CDR3 is TGTGCCAGCACCACGGGAGGGAATAATTCACCCCTCCACTTT. Full variable domain (remainder filled in from reference TRBV28 and TRBJ1-6): DVKVTQSSRYLVKRTGEKVFLECVQDMDHENMFWYRQDPGLGLRLIYFSYDVKMKEKGDIPEGYSVSREKKERFSLILESASTNQTSMYLCASTTGGNNSPLHFGNGTRLTVT.

The CDR3 loop is CASSESAGDTQYF. CDR3 in DNA: TGTGCCAGCAGTGAAAGTGCGGGAGATACGCAGTATTTT. This rearrangement joins TRBV6-1 to TRBJ2-3; D perhaps matches TRBD2 (5 bases). Trimming shortened V by 2 bases and J by 5 bases, and 8 bases separated the two germline ends. Germline-derived CDR1 and CDR2 are MNHNS and SASEGT. This CDR3 is built from 13 residues.

The chain links TRBV7-2 to TRBJ2-1, with TRBD1 as a possible D gene (5 bases). Germline CDR1 SGHTA, CDR2 FQGNSA. The CDR3 contains 15 residues. V was pared by 0 bases and J by 7 bases, with 13 bases between. The CDR3 here is CASSLALWGANEQFF. DNA of the CDR3: TGTGCCAGCAGCTTAGCGCTCTGGGGCGCGAATGAGCAGTTCTTC.

The chain combines TRBV10-3 with TRBJ1-3, with D perhaps TRBD1 (6 bases). V was trimmed by 0 bases and J by 0 bases, leaving 12 bases between them. The CDR3 consists of 17 residues. CDR1 and CDR2 from the germline V gene are ENHRY and SYGVKD. CDR3 sequence: CAISESTGHNSGNTIYF. The CDR3, as DNA: TGTGCCATCAGTGAGTCGACGGGACACAACTCTGGAAACACCATATATTTT.

The V gene is TRBV24-1, the J gene TRBJ1-2; 8 nucleotides line up with TRBD1. The V and J ends lost 4 bases and 8 bases, in that order; junction bases with no gene match: 8. Germline V CDR1 and CDR2: KGHDR, SFDVKD. The CDR3 is 14 residues long. The CDR3 region is CATSDRGREEGYTF. CDR3 bases: TGTGCCACCAGTGACAGGGGGCGCGAAGAAGGCTACACCTTC.